What follows is one T cell receptor beta chain and its context. The antigen remains unidentified. The sample comes from a study of cytomegalovirus exposure and HLA in healthy donors. J gave up 5 bases and V 5 bases, and 8 bases lay outside the gene matches. Germline values: CDR1 MNHEY, CDR2 SMNVEV (reference sequence). This CDR3 spans 14 amino acids. Study observations and caveats: Later, TCR association rates were found to vary by HLA locus, highest for DRB1 and lowest for HLA-C. Three chains linked to CMV were shown in vitro to be specific for CMV antigens.

PCR employed 60 Vbeta and 13 Jbeta primers. Sequencing was performed with immunoSEQ multiplex PCR; in TCRdb, only in-frame clones are kept and a portion is missing. The sample lists about 230,000 clones, over 65% occurring once. The TCR was taken from a human donor in good health. What was sequenced was PBMCs. The gene calls are TRBV27 and TRBJ2-7; 8 bases are a match to TRBD2. CDR3 in amino acids: CASSALAGPDEQYF. The DNA for the CDR3 is TGTGCCAGCAGTGCTCTAGCGGGCCCGGACGAGCAGTACTTC.